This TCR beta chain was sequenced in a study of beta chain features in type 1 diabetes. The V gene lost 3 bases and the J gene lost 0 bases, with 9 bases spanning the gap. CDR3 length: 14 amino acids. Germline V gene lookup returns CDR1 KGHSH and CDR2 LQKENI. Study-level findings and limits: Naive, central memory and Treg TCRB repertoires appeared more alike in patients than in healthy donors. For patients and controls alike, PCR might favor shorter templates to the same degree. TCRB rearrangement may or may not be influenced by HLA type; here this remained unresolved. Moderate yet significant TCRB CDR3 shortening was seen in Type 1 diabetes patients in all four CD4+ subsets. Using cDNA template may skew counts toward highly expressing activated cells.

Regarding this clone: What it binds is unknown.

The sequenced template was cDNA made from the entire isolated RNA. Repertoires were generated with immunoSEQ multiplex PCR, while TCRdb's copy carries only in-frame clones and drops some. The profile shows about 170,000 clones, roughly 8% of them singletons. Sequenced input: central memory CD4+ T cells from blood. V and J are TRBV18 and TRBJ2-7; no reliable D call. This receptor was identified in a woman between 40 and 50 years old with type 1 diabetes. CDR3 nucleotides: TGTGCCAGCTCACCGACTGTCAGCTCCTACGAGCAGTACTTC. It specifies CASSPTVSSYEQYF. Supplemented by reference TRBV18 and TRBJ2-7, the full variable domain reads NAGVMQNPRHLVRRRGQEARLRCSPMKGHSHVYWYRQLPEEGLKFMVYLQKENIIDESGMPKERFSAEFPKEGPSILRIQQVVRGDSAAYFCASSPTVSSYEQYFGPGTRLTVT.